This T cell receptor beta chain was identified in a study of T cell repertoires in cytomegalovirus infection. Study context: Well-studied HLA-B-restricted epitopes and recently identified HLA-C-restricted epitopes of CMV were both used in the study. Evidence of both CMV infection and a matching HLA type came from public TCR beta signatures. Study results and caveats: Frequencies of public TCR beta families were cumulated, and this identified carriers of CMV plus the relevant HLA. Dominating the ex vivo response were HLA-C-restricted CMV-specific TCR beta clonotypes.

This clonotype showed up many times. Its antigen is still unknown. Via MiXCR, TCRdb re-called the reads, giving one row per CDR3 protein. The table lists about 920,000 distinct CDR3 sequences, roughly 31% of them singletons. The CDR3 runs 18 residues. The ends lost 2 bases at V and 4 bases at J; junction bases unmatched: 11. Per the germline V gene, CDR1 is MDHEN and CDR2 is SYDVKM. The genes are TRBV28 and TRBJ1-6; TRBD1 aligns across 7 bases. The source was cultured CD8+ T cells from PBMCs, collected from culture after CMV antigen stimulation. This receptor was taken from a human donor in good health (CMV status not recorded). Some clones in this sample may be carry-over from other donors' samples. The CDR3 here is CASSLGGGQLRYNSPLHF. CDR3 nucleotide sequence: TGTGCCAGCAGTTTAGGGGGGGGACAGTTACGGTATAATTCACCCCTCCACTTT.